These T cell receptor beta chains were read from a single sample in a study of cytomegalovirus exposure and HLA in healthy donors. The protocol was immunoSEQ multiplex PCR, while the TCRdb copy is restricted to in-frame clones and leaves out a portion. The table shows more than 95,000 clones, with around 90% occurring only once. The sample consisted of PBMCs. Every receptor here comes from a woman aged 18-29 years in good health and CMV-seronegative. Both conserved end residues are part of each CDR3. The order of the fields is D gene, V gene, J gene, clone size, CDR3 DNA, CDR3 protein. The D gene is left open where the match is weak. Clone size appears in some rows only: once, few, many, or a class for an expanded clone.

d_gene: NA
v_gene: TRBV5-1
j_gene: TRBJ1-2
abundance: NA
CDR3nt: TGCGCCAGCAGAGATCGACACAGGGCGGCTGACTATGGCTACACCTTC
CDR3aa: CASRDRHRAADYGYTF

d_gene: TRBD2
v_gene: TRBV11-2
j_gene: TRBJ2-7
abundance: NA
CDR3nt: TGTGCCAGCAGCTCAACTAGCGCTCCGGGGGGGGAGCAGTACTTC
CDR3aa: CASSSTSAPGGEQYF

d_gene: NA
v_gene: TRBV29-1
j_gene: TRBJ2-7
abundance: NA
CDR3nt: TGCAGCGTTGAAGATGGAAGGGACACTCCATACGAGCAGTACTTC
CDR3aa: CSVEDGRDTPYEQYF

d_gene: NA
v_gene: TRBV2
j_gene: TRBJ1-5
abundance: NA
CDR3nt: TGTGCCAGCAGTGAACGGCAGAGGAATCAGCCCCAGCATTTT
CDR3aa: CASSERQRNQPQHF

d_gene: NA
v_gene: TRBV21-1
j_gene: TRBJ1-5
abundance: NA
CDR3nt: TGTGCCAGCAGCCCCTCAGGACAGGGAAATCAGCCCCAGCATTTT
CDR3aa: CASSPSGQGNQPQHF

d_gene: NA
v_gene: TRBV6-5
j_gene: TRBJ2-2
abundance: NA
CDR3nt: TGTGCCAGCAGCCGCTACGGGACCGGGGAGCTGTTTTTT
CDR3aa: CASSRYGTGELFF

d_gene: TRBD1
v_gene: TRBV4-1
j_gene: TRBJ1-2
abundance: NA
CDR3nt: TGCGCCAGCAGCCGCACGGACAGGGAACTTTATGGCTACACCTTC
CDR3aa: CASSRTDRELYGYTF

d_gene: TRBD2
v_gene: TRBV19
j_gene: TRBJ2-2
abundance: NA
CDR3nt: TGTGCCAGTAGGGAGACTAGCGGGAGATCATTTACCGGGGAGCTGTTTTTT
CDR3aa: CASRETSGRSFTGELFF

d_gene: NA
v_gene: TRBV27
j_gene: TRBJ2-3
abundance: NA
CDR3nt: TGTGCCAGCAGTACAGGGACCCTCAGGTATACGCAGTATTTT
CDR3aa: CASSTGTLRYTQYF

d_gene: TRBD2
v_gene: TRBV5-6
j_gene: TRBJ2-1
abundance: NA
CDR3nt: TGTGCCAGCAGCTCGCTAACCGGGACTAGCGGGGTTGGTGAGCAGTTCTTC
CDR3aa: CASSSLTGTSGVGEQFF

d_gene: TRBD2
v_gene: TRBV30
j_gene: TRBJ2-3
abundance: once
CDR3nt: TGTGCCTGGAGTGTACTAGCGGGAGGGGATACGCAGTATTTT
CDR3aa: CAWSVLAGGDTQYF

d_gene: NA
v_gene: TRBV5-6
j_gene: TRBJ1-1
abundance: once
CDR3nt: TGTGCCAGCAGCTTGGGCGTAAAGCCTGAAGCTTTCTTT
CDR3aa: CASSLGVKPEAFF

d_gene: TRBD2
v_gene: TRBV9
j_gene: TRBJ2-1
abundance: NA
CDR3nt: TGTGCCAGCAGCACTAGCGGGGGGGCTGAGTCCTATGAGCAGTTCTTC
CDR3aa: CASSTSGGAESYEQFF

d_gene: NA
v_gene: TRBV10-2
j_gene: TRBJ2-5
abundance: NA
CDR3nt: TGCGCCAGCAGTGTAATCCCTCCCGGGGATCTAGGGTCTCAAGAGACCCAGTACTTC
CDR3aa: CASSVIPPGDLGSQETQYF

d_gene: NA
v_gene: TRBV30
j_gene: TRBJ2-3
abundance: NA
CDR3nt: TGTGCCTGGAGTGTCTCAGGGTTAGATACGCAGTATTTT
CDR3aa: CAWSVSGLDTQYF

d_gene: TRBD1
v_gene: TRBV19
j_gene: TRBJ2-7
abundance: NA
CDR3nt: TGTGCCAGTAGGGAACAGGGGTCTCACTACGAGCAGTACTTC
CDR3aa: CASREQGSHYEQYF

d_gene: NA
v_gene: TRBV2
j_gene: TRBJ2-1
abundance: NA
CDR3nt: TGTGCCAGCATTCCACACCCGAAATCGCAGTTCTTC
CDR3aa: CASIPHPKSQFF

d_gene: TRBD1
v_gene: TRBV5-4
j_gene: TRBJ2-1
abundance: NA
CDR3nt: TGTGCCAGCAGCTCGACAGGGGGCGCCTGGAATGAGCAGTTCTTC
CDR3aa: CASSSTGGAWNEQFF

d_gene: NA
v_gene: TRBV5-1
j_gene: TRBJ2-7
abundance: NA
CDR3nt: TGCGCCAGCAGCACGAGACAGGCGCCCTACGAGCAGTACTTC
CDR3aa: CASSTRQAPYEQYF

d_gene: TRBD2
v_gene: TRBV7-8
j_gene: TRBJ2-7
abundance: NA
CDR3nt: TGTGCCAGCAGCTTAGAACAGCGGGAGTCCTACGAGCAGTACTTC
CDR3aa: CASSLEQRESYEQYF

d_gene: TRBD1
v_gene: TRBV5-1
j_gene: TRBJ1-6
abundance: NA
CDR3nt: TGCGCCAGCAGCTTGATTTCAGGGGGAGATTCACCCCTCCACTTT
CDR3aa: CASSLISGGDSPLHF

d_gene: NA
v_gene: TRBV29-1
j_gene: TRBJ2-1
abundance: NA
CDR3nt: TGCAGCGTTGGCAGATACAATGAGCAGTTCTTC
CDR3aa: CSVGRYNEQFF

d_gene: NA
v_gene: TRBV30
j_gene: TRBJ1-2
abundance: few
CDR3nt: TGTGCCTGGAGTGTAAAGGGGCCTGGCTATGGCTACACCTTC
CDR3aa: CAWSVKGPGYGYTF